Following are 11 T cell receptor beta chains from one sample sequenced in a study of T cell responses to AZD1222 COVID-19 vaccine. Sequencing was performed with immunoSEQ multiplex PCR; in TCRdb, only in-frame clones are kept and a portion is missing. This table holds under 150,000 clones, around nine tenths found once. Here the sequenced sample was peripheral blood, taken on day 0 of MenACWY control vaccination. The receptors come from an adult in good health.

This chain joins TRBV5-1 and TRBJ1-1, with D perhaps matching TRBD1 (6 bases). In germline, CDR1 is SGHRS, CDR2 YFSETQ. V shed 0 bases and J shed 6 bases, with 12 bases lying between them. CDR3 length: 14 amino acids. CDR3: CASSLEGERAEAFF. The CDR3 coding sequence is TGCGCCAGCAGCTTGGAGGGGGAGAGGGCTGAAGCTTTCTTT.

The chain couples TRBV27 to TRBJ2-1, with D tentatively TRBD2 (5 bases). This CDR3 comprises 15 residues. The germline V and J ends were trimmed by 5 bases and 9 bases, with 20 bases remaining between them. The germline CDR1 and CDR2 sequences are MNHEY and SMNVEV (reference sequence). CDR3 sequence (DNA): TGTGCCAGCAGTCCAACTAGTACAACCTACGGTGAGCAGTTCTTC. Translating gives CASSPTSTTYGEQFF.

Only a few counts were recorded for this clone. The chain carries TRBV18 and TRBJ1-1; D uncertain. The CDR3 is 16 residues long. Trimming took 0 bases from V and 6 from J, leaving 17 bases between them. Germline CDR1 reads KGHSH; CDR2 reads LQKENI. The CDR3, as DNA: TGTGCCAGCTCACCACCGGGTTCGGGAGGAATTGCTGAAGCTTTCTTT. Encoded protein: CASSPPGSGGIAEAFF.

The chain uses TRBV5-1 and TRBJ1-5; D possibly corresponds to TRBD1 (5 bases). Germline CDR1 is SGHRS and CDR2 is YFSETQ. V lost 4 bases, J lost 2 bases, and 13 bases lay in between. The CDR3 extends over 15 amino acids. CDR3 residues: CASSLGEYGNQPQHF. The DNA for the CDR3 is TGCGCCAGCAGCCTGGGGGAATATGGCAATCAGCCCCAGCATTTT.

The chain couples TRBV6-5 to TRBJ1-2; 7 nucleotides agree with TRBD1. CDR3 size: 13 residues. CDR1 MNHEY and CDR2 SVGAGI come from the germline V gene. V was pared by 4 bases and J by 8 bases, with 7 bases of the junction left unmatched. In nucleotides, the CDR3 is TGTGCCAGCAGTTCGACCGGGACAGCCGGCTACACCTTC. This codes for CASSSTGTAGYTF.

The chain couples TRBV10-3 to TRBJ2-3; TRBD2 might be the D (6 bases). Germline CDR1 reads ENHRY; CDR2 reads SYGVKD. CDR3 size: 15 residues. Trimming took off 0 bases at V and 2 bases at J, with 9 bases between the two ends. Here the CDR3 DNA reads TGTGCCATCAGTGAGTCCCTAGCGTACACAGATACGCAGTATTTT. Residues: CAISESLAYTDTQYF.

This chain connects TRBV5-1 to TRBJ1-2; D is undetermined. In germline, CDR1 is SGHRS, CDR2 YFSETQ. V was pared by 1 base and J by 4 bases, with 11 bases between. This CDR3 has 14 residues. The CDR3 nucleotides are TGCGCCAGCAGCTTGCCAGACGGATTCTATGGCTACACCTTC. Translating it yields CASSLPDGFYGYTF.

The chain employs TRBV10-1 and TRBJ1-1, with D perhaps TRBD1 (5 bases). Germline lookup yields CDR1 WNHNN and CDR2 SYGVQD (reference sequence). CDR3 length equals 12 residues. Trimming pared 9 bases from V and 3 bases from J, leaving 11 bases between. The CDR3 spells CASKRGHTEAFF. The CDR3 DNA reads TGCGCCAGTAAGAGGGGTCACACTGAAGCTTTCTTT.

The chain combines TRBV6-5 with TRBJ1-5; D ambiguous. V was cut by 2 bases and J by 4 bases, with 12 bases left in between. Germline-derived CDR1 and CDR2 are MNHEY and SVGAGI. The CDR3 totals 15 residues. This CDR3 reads CASSYPPQFNQPQHF. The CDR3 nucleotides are TGTGCCAGCAGTTACCCGCCCCAATTTAATCAGCCCCAGCATTTT.

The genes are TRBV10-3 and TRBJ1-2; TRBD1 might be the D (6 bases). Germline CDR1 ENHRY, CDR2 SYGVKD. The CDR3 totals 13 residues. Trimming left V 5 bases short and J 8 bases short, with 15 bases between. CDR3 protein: CAISPQGLGGYTF. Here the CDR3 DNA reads TGTGCCATCAGTCCCCAGGGGCTAGGAGGCTACACCTTC.

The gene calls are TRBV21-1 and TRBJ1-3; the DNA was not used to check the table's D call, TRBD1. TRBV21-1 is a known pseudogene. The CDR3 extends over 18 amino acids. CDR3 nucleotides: TGTGCCAGCAGCAAAGGGCCGACAGGGGACAACTCTGGAAACACCATATATTTT. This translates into CASSKGPTGDNSGNTIYF.